The T cell receptor beta chain under discussion was sequenced for a study of cytomegalovirus exposure and HLA in healthy donors. Study-level results: When analyzed later, the rates of TCR association showed variation by HLA locus, with DRB1 the most and HLA-C the fewest.

Only a few counts were recorded for this clone. The antigen is undetermined. Among the donors, all were healthy bone marrow donors. The PCR employed 60 Vbeta primers together with 13 Jbeta primers. Only in-frame clones appear in the TCRdb table, and some are missing; sequencing was by immunoSEQ multiplex PCR. The data hold more than 85,000 clones, with under 80% observed a single time. Sequencing input: PBMCs. The TCR was taken from a woman younger than 45 in good health and CMV-seronegative.

CDR3 bases: TGTGCCACAAGTGTCGGGAGGGGCACTGAAGCTTTCTTT. This gives the protein CATSVGRGTEAFF. V usage is TRBV19 and J usage is TRBJ1-1, with D maybe TRBD1 (5 bases). Germline CDR1 is LNHDA and CDR2 is SQIVND (reference sequence). Trimming shortened V by 10 bases and J by 4 bases, and 16 bases separated the two germline ends. CDR3 size: 13 residues.